The following is a T cell receptor (delta chain) sequence with its context. Given a far larger clone just one base away, this is likely a sequencing read error. The germline V gene encodes CDR1 GEAIGNYY and CDR2 EKD. The CDR3 is 16 amino acids. Trimming cost V 0 bases and J 3 bases, with 16 bases left between them. This record belongs to a study of gamma-delta T cells after stem cell transplantation. TCRdb re-called clones from the RT-PCR reads using CATT. The table lists 2,500 to 3,500 delta-chain clones, around 1.7% of them singletons. The sequenced sample was gamma-delta T cells. The sequence was obtained from a human donor. It is not recorded whose cells these are; they may come from a transplant donor. V gene TRDV2 combines with J gene TRDJ1; D gene unclear. CDR3 residues: CACDTVTAMRADKLIF. As DNA, the CDR3 is TGTGCCTGTGACACCGTCACAGCGATGAGGGCCGATAAACTCATCTTT.